These T cell receptor beta chains were read from a single sample in a study of graft-versus-host responses after intestinal transplantation. These TCRs are of unknown antigen specificity. Data came from immunoSEQ multiplex PCR; TCRdb stores just in-frame clones and leaves some out. The sample lists about 31,000 clones, just under 85% seen once, with approximately 19% in the top ten. The sequences come from unstimulated CD8+ T cells sorted from spleen or lymph node cells, collected before intestinal transplant. These receptors were obtained from a human donor who received an intestinal transplant. CDR3s include the opening cysteine and the closing phenylalanine or tryptophan. A D gene is named only where the DNA matches it firmly. Some rows have no size entry. The others give once, few or many, or a class for an expanded clone.

CASRGPGQSSYNEQFF TGTGCCAGCAGGGGACCGGGACAGAGCTCCTACAATGAGCAGTTCTTC TRBJ2-1 16 TRBD1 TRBV28 -
CASSLDGLETQYF TGTGCCAGCAGCTTAGATGGCTTAGAGACCCAGTACTTC TRBJ2-5 13 - TRBV11-2 -
CASSFRGTYEQYF TGTGCCAGCAGTTTTAGGGGTACCTACGAGCAGTACTTC TRBJ2-7 13 - TRBV28 once
CASSFVSSSGEEQFF TGTGCCAGCAGCTTTGTTTCGAGTTCGGGGGAAGAGCAGTTCTTC TRBJ2-1 15 - TRBV7-2 -
CAWTRPDRDIETQYF TGTGCCTGGACCCGCCCGGACAGGGATATCGAGACCCAGTACTTC TRBJ2-5 15 TRBD1 TRBV30 -
CASSPVAPSTDTQYF TGCGCCAGCAGCCCCGTGGCCCCTAGCACAGATACGCAGTATTTT TRBJ2-3 15 - TRBV4-1 -
CASDHPYSSYEQYF TGTGCCAGCGATCATCCATACTCCTCCTACGAGCAGTACTTC TRBJ2-7 14 - TRBV7-2 -
CASSYFAEAFF TGTGCCAGCAGTTACTTCGCTGAAGCTTTCTTT TRBJ1-1 11 - TRBV6-5 once
CATSRDPGETDRYEQYF TGTGCCACCAGCAGAGATCCAGGGGAAACCGACCGCTACGAGCAGTACTTC TRBJ2-7 17 - TRBV15 -
CASSLRNSHTEAFF TGTGCCAGCAGCTTAAGAAACAGCCACACTGAAGCTTTCTTT TRBJ1-1 14 - TRBV7-9 -
CASTTGLNTEAFF TGTGCCAGCACCACAGGGCTGAACACTGAAGCTTTCTTT TRBJ1-1 13 - TRBV28 -
CASSFWGGRDTTEKLFF TGTGCCAGCAGCTTCTGGGGGGGGCGGGACACTACCGAAAAACTGTTTTTT TRBJ1-4 17 - TRBV11-2 once
CASSGREETQYF TGTGCCAGCAGTGGCAGGGAAGAGACCCAGTACTTC TRBJ2-5 12 - TRBV2 -
CAWSVRDRNQPQHF TGTGCCTGGAGTGTACGAGACAGGAATCAGCCCCAGCATTTT TRBJ1-5 14 - TRBV30 once
CASSFGQGFQPQHF TGTGCCAGCAGCTTTGGTCAGGGATTCCAGCCCCAGCATTTT TRBJ1-5 14 - TRBV13 -
CASSYRGTGELFF TGTGCCAGTAGCTATCGGGGGACCGGGGAGCTGTTTTTT TRBJ2-2 13 - TRBV19 -
CASSFGTAPYEQYF TGTGCCAGCAGCTTTGGGACAGCCCCCTACGAGCAGTACTTC TRBJ2-7 14 TRBD1 TRBV5-6 few
CASSFSRGDQPQHF TGTGCCAGCAGTTTCAGCAGGGGAGATCAGCCCCAGCATTTT TRBJ1-5 14 - TRBV6-6 -
CASSLDGRDGREQYF TGTGCCAGCAGCTTAGATGGGAGGGACGGCCGCGAGCAGTACTTC TRBJ2-7 15 TRBD2 TRBV7-6 -
CASSSGTGGWKGANVLTF TGTGCCAGCAGCTCCGGGACAGGGGGCTGGAAGGGGGCCAACGTCCTGACTTTC TRBJ2-6 18 TRBD1 TRBV5-6 -
CASSSTSGGWYEQYF TGTGCCAGCAGTTCAACTAGCGGGGGGTGGTACGAGCAGTACTTC TRBJ2-7 15 TRBD2 TRBV28 -
CASSLGQGLSDYEQYF TGCGCCAGCAGCTTAGGACAGGGGTTATCGGACTACGAGCAGTACTTC TRBJ2-7 16 TRBD1 TRBV5-1 -
CASSHRQGAYEQYF TGCGCCAGCAGCCACCGACAGGGGGCTTACGAGCAGTACTTC TRBJ2-7 14 TRBD1 TRBV4-1 -
CSAQGEDTQYF TGCAGCGCCCAGGGGGAGGATACGCAGTATTTT TRBJ2-3 11 TRBD1 TRBV29-1 -
CASSLGSSEQYF TGTGCCAGCAGCCTAGGCTCTAGTGAGCAGTATTTT TRBJ2-3 12 - TRBV11-2 -
CAWSVGQKGFEAFF TGTGCCTGGAGTGTAGGTCAGAAGGGGTTCGAAGCTTTCTTT TRBJ1-1 14 - TRBV30 -
CASSAGGNVVTEAFF TGCGCCAGCAGCGCGGGGGGGAATGTAGTCACTGAAGCTTTCTTT TRBJ1-1 15 - TRBV5-1 -
CASSLGTRREQFF TGTGCCAGCAGCCTAGGGACTCGCCGGGAGCAGTTCTTC TRBJ2-1 13 - TRBV7-3 -
CASSIAGLAAYEQYF TGTGCCAGTAGTATAGCTGGACTAGCGGCCTACGAGCAGTACTTC TRBJ2-7 15 TRBD2 TRBV19 -
CAWGAGSSGANVLTF TGTGCCTGGGGAGCCGGGAGCTCTGGGGCCAACGTCCTGACTTTC TRBJ2-6 15 - TRBV30 -
CASSPRKGGETQYF TGTGCCAGCAGTCCCCGGAAGGGGGGGGAGACCCAGTACTTC TRBJ2-5 14 - TRBV27 -
CASSDYFSGNTIYF TGTGCCAGCAGTGACTATTTCTCTGGAAACACCATATATTTT TRBJ1-3 14 - TRBV6-1 -
CASTTVRGANEKLFF TGTGCCAGCACCACCGTCAGGGGAGCTAATGAAAAACTGTTTTTT TRBJ1-4 15 - TRBV7-9 -
CASSEGQGSSYEQYF TGTGCCAGCAGTGAGGGACAGGGGAGCTCCTACGAGCAGTACTTC TRBJ2-7 15 TRBD1 TRBV6-4 -
CASSEVALSGYNSPLHF TGTGCCAGCAGTGAAGTAGCCCTCTCGGGCTATAATTCACCCCTCCACTTT TRBJ1-6 17 - TRBV6-1 -
CASFMTSGRATTYNEQFF TGTGCCAGCTTCATGACTAGCGGGAGGGCCACGACCTACAATGAGCAGTTCTTC TRBJ2-1 18 TRBD2 TRBV2 -
CASSTQGASEAFF TGTGCCAGTAGTACACAGGGGGCGAGTGAAGCTTTCTTT TRBJ1-1 13 TRBD1 TRBV19 -
CASTDGTGQNTGELFF TGTGCCAGCACCGACGGGACAGGACAGAACACCGGGGAGCTGTTTTTT TRBJ2-2 16 TRBD1 TRBV7-9 medium-sized
CASSSSSYEQYF TGTGCCAGCAGCTCTTCTAGCTACGAGCAGTACTTC TRBJ2-7 12 - TRBV7-2 -
CASREGDRNNYGYTF TGTGCCAGCAGAGAGGGGGACAGGAATAACTATGGCTACACCTTC TRBJ1-2 15 TRBD1 TRBV6-4 few
CASSQRGGNTIYF TGCGCCAGCAGTCAAAGAGGGGGAAACACCATATATTTT TRBJ1-3 13 - TRBV23-1 -
CASSLRLSSYNEQFF TGTGCCAGCAGCCTCCGACTCAGCTCCTACAATGAGCAGTTCTTC TRBJ2-1 15 - TRBV21-1 -
CASSDPGGSSGNTIYF TGTGCCAGCAGTGATCCAGGGGGAAGCTCTGGAAACACCATATATTTT TRBJ1-3 16 TRBD1 TRBV2 -
CASNIVRGIRFLNQETQYF TGTGCCAGTAATATAGTAAGGGGGATCCGCTTCCTTAACCAAGAGACCCAGTACTTC TRBJ2-5 19 - TRBV19 -
CASRSHRAPILSYEQYF TGTGCCAGCAGGAGCCACAGGGCCCCAATCCTTTCCTACGAGCAGTACTTC TRBJ2-7 17 - TRBV28 -
CASSVEREVTGELFF TGTGCCAGCAGCGTAGAGCGGGAGGTCACCGGGGAGCTGTTTTTT TRBJ2-2 15 TRBD2 TRBV9 -
CASAGGADQPQHF TGTGCTTCCGCGGGGGGGGCGGATCAGCCCCAGCATTTT TRBJ1-5 13 - TRBV6-4 -
CASSPGTSGNTIYF TGTGCCAGCAGTCCCGGGACTTCTGGAAACACCATATATTTT TRBJ1-3 14 - TRBV28 -
CASSQQVGLTDTQYF TGCGCCAGCAGCCAACAGGTGGGGCTCACAGATACGCAGTATTTT TRBJ2-3 15 - TRBV4-1 medium-sized
CASSQDLVGGMSYEQYF TGCGCCAGCAGCCAAGATCTGGTCGGCGGGATGTCCTACGAGCAGTACTTC TRBJ2-7 17 - TRBV4-1 -
CASSPGQGITYEQYF TGTGCCAGCAGCCCGGGACAGGGCATTACCTACGAGCAGTACTTC TRBJ2-7 15 TRBD1 TRBV5-4 -
CASSQDYIQETQYF TGCGCCAGCAGCCAAGACTATATCCAAGAGACCCAGTACTTC TRBJ2-5 14 - TRBV4-1 -
CASSRDRGLATEAFF TGCGCCAGCAGCCGGGACAGGGGGCTGGCCACTGAAGCTTTCTTT TRBJ1-1 15 TRBD1 TRBV10-2 -
CASRANTGWVNTEAFF TGTGCCAGCAGAGCCAACACGGGTTGGGTGAACACTGAAGCTTTCTTT TRBJ1-1 16 - TRBV4-2 once
CASQQLGSGLGQYF TGTGCCAGCCAACAACTGGGGTCGGGGTTGGGGCAGTACTTC TRBJ2-7 14 - TRBV27 -
CASSPGTGNTEAFF TGTGCCAGCAGCCCTGGGACAGGCAACACTGAAGCTTTCTTT TRBJ1-1 14 TRBD1 TRBV11-1 few
CASSLSPGLAYNEQFF TGTGCCAGCAGTTTATCCCCGGGACTAGCGTACAATGAGCAGTTCTTC TRBJ2-1 16 TRBD2 TRBV28 -
CASSLGGSIYEQYF TGTGCCAGCAGTTTAGGCGGGAGTATCTACGAGCAGTACTTC TRBJ2-7 14 TRBD2 TRBV27 -
CASSLWGQGNTEAFF TGTGCCAGCAGCTTATGGGGACAGGGGAACACTGAAGCTTTCTTT TRBJ1-1 15 TRBD1 TRBV13 -